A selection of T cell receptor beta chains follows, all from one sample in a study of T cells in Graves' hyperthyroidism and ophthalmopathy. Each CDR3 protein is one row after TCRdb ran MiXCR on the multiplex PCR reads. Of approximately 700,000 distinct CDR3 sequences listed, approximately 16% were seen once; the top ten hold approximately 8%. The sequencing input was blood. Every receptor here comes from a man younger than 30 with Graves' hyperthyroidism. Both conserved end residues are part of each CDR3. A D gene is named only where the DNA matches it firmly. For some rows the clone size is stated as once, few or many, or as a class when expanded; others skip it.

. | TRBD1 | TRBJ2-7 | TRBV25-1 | CASRSGQSSYEQYF | TGTGCCAGCAGATCGGGACAGAGCTCCTACGAGCAGTACTTC
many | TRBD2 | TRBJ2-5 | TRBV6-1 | CASSPTGLAIQETQYF | TGTGCCAGCAGTCCTACGGGACTAGCGATTCAAGAGACCCAGTACTTC
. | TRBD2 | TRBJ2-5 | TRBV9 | CASSAFGPSGLQETQYF | TGTGCCAGCAGTGCATTTGGCCCTAGCGGTCTCCAAGAGACCCAGTACTTC
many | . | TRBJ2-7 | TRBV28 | CASSSIAVNHEQYF | TGTGCCAGCAGCTCAATAGCGGTGAACCACGAGCAGTACTTC
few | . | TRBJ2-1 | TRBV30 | CAWSRQGGVNEQFF | TGTGCCTGGAGTCGGCAGGGGGGCGTCAATGAGCAGTTCTTC
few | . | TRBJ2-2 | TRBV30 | CAWSVKRGELFF | TGTGCCTGGAGTGTAAAGAGGGGGGAACTGTTTTTT
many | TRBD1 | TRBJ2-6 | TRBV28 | CASTPTGSGSGANVLTF | TGTGCCAGCACCCCGACAGGGTCAGGCTCTGGGGCCAACGTCCTGACTTTC
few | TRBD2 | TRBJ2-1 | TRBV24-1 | CTTSDFGGEQFF | TGTACCACCAGTGATTTCGGGGGGGAGCAGTTCTTC
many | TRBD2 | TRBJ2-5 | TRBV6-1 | CASSPPGGPVPETQYF | TGTGCCAGCAGTCCACCGGGGGGGCCGGTTCCAGAGACCCAGTACTTC
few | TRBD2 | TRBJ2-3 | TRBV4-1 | CASSLLGLAGDTQYF | TGCGCCAGCAGCCTCCTAGGACTAGCAGGGGATACGCAGTATTTT
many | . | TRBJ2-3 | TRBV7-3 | CASSLKSTDTQYF | TGTGCCAGCAGCCTAAAGAGCACAGATACGCAGTATTTT
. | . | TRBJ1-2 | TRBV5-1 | CASSLYISGSWGYTF | TGCGCCAGCAGCCTCTATATTTCAGGGTCCTGGGGCTACACCTTC
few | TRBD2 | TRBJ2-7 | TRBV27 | CASRATSGTYEQYF | TGTGCCAGCCGTGCGACTAGCGGAACCTACGAGCAGTACTTC
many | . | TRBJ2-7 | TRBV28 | CASTSGGGDEQYF | TGTGCCAGCACCTCAGGGGGGGGGGACGAGCAGTACTTC
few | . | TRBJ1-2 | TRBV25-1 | CASSEPLAGGDTF | TGTGCCAGCAGTGAACCCTTGGCGGGAGGCGACACCTTC
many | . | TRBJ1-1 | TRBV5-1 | CASTRQDMNTEAFF | TGCGCCAGCACTCGACAGGACATGAACACTGAAGCTTTCTTT
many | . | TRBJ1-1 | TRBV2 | CASSTDLTEAFF | TGTGCCAGCAGTACGGACCTGACTGAAGCTTTCTTT
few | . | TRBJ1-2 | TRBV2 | CASRVDYGYTF | TGTGCCAGCAGGGTTGACTATGGCTACACCTTC
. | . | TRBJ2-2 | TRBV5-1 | CASSFRDYHGELFF | TGCGCCAGCAGCTTCAGGGATTATCACGGGGAGCTGTTTTTT
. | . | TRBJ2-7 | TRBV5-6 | CASSLAIGSYEQYF | TGTGCCAGCAGCTTGGCGATCGGTTCCTACGAGCAGTACTTC
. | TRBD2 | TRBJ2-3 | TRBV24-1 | CATSDFGLAGEYF | TGTGCCACCAGTGATTTTGGACTAGCGGGAGAGTATTTT
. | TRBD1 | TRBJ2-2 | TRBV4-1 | CASSQGQGARRELFF | TGCGCCAGCAGCCAGGGACAGGGGGCACGTAGGGAGCTGTTTTTT
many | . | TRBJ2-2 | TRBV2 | CASSENGGTGELFF | TGTGCCAGCAGTGAAAACGGAGGGACCGGGGAGCTGTTTTTT